One and the same sample provided the 5 T cell receptor beta chains below, sequenced in a study of blood T cell repertoires in COVID-19. Only in-frame clones appear in the TCRdb table, and some are missing; sequencing was by immunoSEQ multiplex PCR. The sample shows around 65,000 clones, nearly 80% of them seen only once. The specimen was peripheral blood. The receptors were gathered from a human donor in a cohort sampled during active COVID-19.

In DNA form, the CDR3 reads TGTGCCAGCAGTAAGGGACAGGGCGCAGGAAACACCATATATTTT. Its protein is CASSKGQGAGNTIYF. The rearrangement joins TRBV6-5 to TRBJ1-3; TRBD1 matches at 9 bases. Germline V gene sequence: CDR1 MNHEY, CDR2 SVGAGI. The ends lost 5 bases at V and 4 bases at J; junction bases unmatched: 6. The CDR3 spans 15 residues.

This chain connects TRBV6-1 to TRBJ1-5, with D maybe TRBD1 (6 bases). Trimming took 4 bases from V and 1 from J, leaving 14 bases between them. The germline gives CDR1 MNHNS, CDR2 SASEGT. CDR3 length equals 16 residues. CDR3 region: CASSVQGRGSNQPQHF. The CDR3 DNA reads TGTGCCAGCAGTGTCCAGGGCAGGGGAAGCAATCAGCCCCAGCATTTT.

The genes are TRBV11-2 and TRBJ2-7, with D unclear. V lost 2 bases to trimming and J lost 2 bases, with 10 bases between them. This CDR3 spans 14 amino acids. CDR1 and CDR2 (germline): SGHAT, FQNNGV. The CDR3 spells CASSLPAGAYEQYF. In DNA, the CDR3 is TGTGCCAGCAGCTTACCTGCAGGCGCCTACGAGCAGTACTTC.

This clone was detected a few times. The same CDR3 is also encoded by other DNA sequences in this sample. The chain joins TRBV11-2 to TRBJ1-1; a weak D match, TRBD1 (6 bases). Germline-derived CDR1 and CDR2 are SGHAT and FQNNGV. The CDR3 has 13 amino acids. Trimming took 1 base from V and 6 from J, leaving 9 bases between them. The CDR3 DNA is TGTGCCAGCAGCTTAGTAGAGGGGGCTGAAGCTTTCTTT. Amino acid sequence: CASSLVEGAEAFF.

The chain uses TRBV24-1 and TRBJ1-5, with 9 bases fitting TRBD1. The CDR3 has 15 residues. The germline CDR1 and CDR2 sequences are KGHDR and SFDVKD. V lost 4 bases, J lost 6 bases, and 6 bases stayed unmatched. The CDR3 DNA reads as TGTGCCACCAGTGACCCGGGACAGGGCGCTCAGCCCCAGCATTTT. This codes for CATSDPGQGAQPQHF.